Presented here are 15 T cell receptor beta chains from one specimen sequenced in a study of T cells after yellow fever vaccination. TCRdb analysed the 5' RACE reads with MiXCR anew, one entry per CDR3 protein. This sample has hundreds of thousands of distinct CDR3 sequences, with 6% to 8% found just once. Sample: PBMCs, taken 5 days after the yellow fever booster vaccination. The receptors were sampled from a man aged 25 to 40 who received the YFV17D yellow fever vaccine.

This clonotype was found a few times. V and J are TRBV5-5 and TRBJ1-1; weak D call: TRBD1 (5 bases). Germline V lookup: CDR1 SGHKS, CDR2 YYEKEE (reference sequence). Between the trimmed V and J ends, which lost 0 bases and 2 bases, there was a span of 20 bases. This CDR3 spans 18 amino acids. CDR3 nucleotides: TGTGCCAGCAGCTTGGCCGGGGGTGGGTTCGTTGGAAACACTGAAGCTTTCTTT. This translates into CASSLAGGGFVGNTEAFF.

Only a few counts were recorded for this clonotype. The DNA for the CDR3 is TGTGCCAGCTCACCGTACGGGGGCAACTACAATGAGCAGTTCTTC. It is translated as CASSPYGGNYNEQFF. The chain links TRBV18 to TRBJ2-1, with D perhaps given as TRBD1 or TRBD2 (6 bases each). The germline V gene has CDR1 KGHSH and CDR2 LQKENI. This CDR3 has 15 residues. V lost 3 bases, J lost 3 bases, and 12 bases lay in between.

There are many counts of this clonotype. The chain uses TRBV7-9 and TRBJ2-3; D gene ambiguous. This CDR3 has 14 amino acids. Germline loops: CDR1 SEHNR, CDR2 FQNEAQ (reference sequence). Trimming stripped 6 bases from V and 5 bases from J, with 15 bases between. The CDR3 sequence is CASSPFRTRDTQYF. CDR3 bases: TGTGCCAGCAGTCCCTTCAGGACCCGAGATACGCAGTATTTT.

The chain combines TRBV12-3 or TRBV12-4 with TRBJ2-1; 7 bases are shared with TRBD2. J lost 0 bases, V lost 7 bases, and 6 bases had no gene match. The CDR3 runs to 15 residues. This chain's CDR3 is CASNLGGSSYNEQFF. The CDR3 nucleotides read TGTGCCAGCAACTTGGGGGGGAGCTCCTACAATGAGCAGTTCTTC.

The chain combines TRBV20-1 with TRBJ2-7; possibly TRBD2 for D (6 bases). CDR3 length: 15 residues. V lost 0 bases and J 3 bases, leaving 15 bases between the germline ends. CDR1 and CDR2 from the germline V gene are DFQATT and SNEGSKA (reference sequence). CDR3 loop: CSARDQAAGHYEQYF. The CDR3 DNA reads TGCAGTGCTAGAGATCAGGCAGCGGGCCACTACGAGCAGTACTTC.

The chain recombines TRBV7-2 with TRBJ1-1; 8 bases match TRBD1. Germline V gives CDR1 SGHTA, CDR2 FQGNSA. The ends lost 10 bases at V and 1 base at J; junction bases unmatched: 8. The length of the CDR3 is 14 residues. The chain's CDR3 is CAIIVGQGNTEAFF. The CDR3 bases are TGTGCCATCATCGTAGGACAGGGGAACACTGAAGCTTTCTTT.

This clonotype came up many times. The chain combines TRBV5-1 with TRBJ2-7, with D tentatively TRBD1 (5 bases). CDR3 length: 13 amino acids. Trimming shortened V by 5 bases and J by 0 bases, and 9 bases separated the two germline ends. From germline, CDR1 is SGHRS and CDR2 YFSETQ. CDR3: CASSPGPSYEQYF. The CDR3 region has the DNA TGCGCCAGCAGTCCAGGGCCCTCCTACGAGCAGTACTTC.

This clonotype was recorded many times. The chain links TRBV3-1 to TRBJ1-6, with D possibly matching TRBD1 (5 bases). Trimming took off 5 bases at V and 10 bases at J, with 15 bases between the two ends. This CDR3 has 14 residues. Looked up from germline, CDR1 is LGHDT and CDR2 is YNNKEL (reference sequence). The CDR3 sequence: CASSGTQKESPLHF. The DNA of the CDR3 is TGTGCCAGCAGCGGGACCCAGAAGGAGTCACCCCTCCACTTT.

This clonotype has only a few counts. This chain connects TRBV5-4 to TRBJ2-2, with D hard to call. The CDR3 is 15 residues long. The V gene's germline CDR1 is SGHNT and CDR2 YYREEE (reference sequence). V lost 2 bases, J lost 6 bases, and 14 bases lay in between. CDR3 DNA: TGTGCCAGCAGCTTTTCCGGGTCCACCCCCGGGGAGCTGTTTTTT. Protein product: CASSFSGSTPGELFF.

This clonotype has only a few counts. This sequence joins TRBV7-2 and TRBJ1-2, with TRBD1 as a possible D gene (5 bases). This CDR3 has 15 residues. V lost 4 bases to trimming and J lost 8 bases, with 20 bases between them. Germline lookup yields CDR1 SGHTA and CDR2 FQGNSA. CDR3 in DNA: TGTGCCAGCAGCTCACCTCCCGGGCAGGGCGACGGCTACACCTTC. This gives the protein CASSSPPGQGDGYTF.

In this sample, this clonotype turned up many times. This chain joins TRBV29-1 and TRBJ2-7; TRBD1 matches at 10 bases. After removal of 6 bases from V and 5 bases from J, the junction contained 1 base not matched to a gene. CDR1 and CDR2 (germline): SQVTM, ANQGSEA. The CDR3 runs 11 residues. The CDR3 sequence is CSVGTGDEQYF. CDR3 DNA: TGCAGCGTAGGGACAGGGGACGAGCAGTACTTC.

V and J are TRBV6-2 or TRBV6-3 and TRBJ2-7; 9 nucleotides match TRBD2. The length of the CDR3 is 15 residues. The trim removed 8 bases at V and 3 bases at J, leaving 11 bases unmatched. CDR1 and CDR2 from the germline V gene are MNHEY and SVGEGT. The CDR3 coding sequence is TGTGCCAGCCGACCGGCGGGAGGGAAAGGCTACGAGCAGTACTTC. This translates into CASRPAGGKGYEQYF.

This clonotype was seen a few times. V is TRBV4-3 and J is TRBJ2-3; 13 bases align to TRBD2. Germline CDR1 reads LGHNA; CDR2 reads YSLEER. With 5 bases clipped from V and 3 bases from J, the junction kept 5 bases outside the gene matches. The length of the CDR3 is 16 residues. The CDR3 region is CASSFGLAGDTDTQYF. The CDR3 DNA is TGCGCCAGCAGCTTTGGACTAGCGGGAGATACAGATACGCAGTATTTT.

This clonotype was detected many times. The J gene is TRBJ1-4, the V gene TRBV29-1, with a weak D call TRBD1 (5 bases). Trimming removed 5 bases at V and 1 base at J, with 8 bases between. This CDR3 spans 13 amino acids. Germline-derived CDR1 and CDR2 are SQVTM and ANQGSEA. The CDR3 is CSVLGGTNEKLFF. The CDR3 bases are TGCAGCGTTTTGGGGGGAACTAATGAAAAACTGTTTTTT.

This clonotype has a handful of counts. The chain has TRBV28 and TRBJ1-3; 9 bases are shared with TRBD1. This CDR3 is built from 15 residues. The germline V gene encodes CDR1 MDHEN and CDR2 SYDVKM. The ends lost 6 bases at V and 7 bases at J; junction bases unmatched: 10. This CDR3 is CASRSQGANDNTIYF. CDR3 nucleotides: TGTGCCAGCAGGTCACAGGGGGCAAATGACAACACCATATATTTT.